The sequence of this T cell receptor (beta chain) was determined in a study of T cell responses to AZD1222 COVID-19 vaccine. Germline V gene sequence: CDR1 SGHNT, CDR2 YYREEE (reference sequence). The CDR3 extends over 14 amino acids. The germline V and J ends were trimmed by 0 bases and 9 bases, with 13 bases remaining between them. This clone was seen just once. What it binds is unknown. The method was immunoSEQ multiplex PCR; TCRdb's version includes in-frame clones alone and lacks a portion of them. The sample shows approximately 150,000 clones, more than 80% of them seen only once. Broader study findings: Spike regions recognized by vaccine-associated CD4 TCRs spanned the protein, led by 160-218 and 743-854. Once two AZD1222 doses were given, Spike-specific TCR breadth and depth went up. Among those given AZD1222, only 5 to 7 were seropositive at baseline. Clonal diversity may have been underestimated, and the donors were mostly white British, with more females than males.

The chain has TRBV5-4 and TRBJ2-1, with D tentatively TRBD2 (7 bases). The source material was peripheral blood, sampled 28 days after the second dose of the MenACWY control vaccine. The receptor comes from an adult who received the MenACWY meningococcal vaccine as a control. The CDR3 DNA reads TGTGCCAGCAGCTTGGTATCGGGGGGCAGTGAGCAGTTCTTC. Translation: CASSLVSGGSEQFF.